This paragraph reports one T cell receptor (beta chain). Antigen specificity is unknown. These data originate in a study of cytomegalovirus exposure and HLA in healthy donors. The overall study: A prior study identified 100 million to 130 million unique TCR beta sequences from about 180 million T cells. Overall study findings and caveats: In an earlier analysis, in fewer than 700 donors, most V segments appeared productive either ~87% or ~30% of the time. Some TCR beta chains (more than 150 of them) were listed as cytomegalovirus-associated. Per a later analysis, under 20,000 TCR beta sequences showed association with HLA alleles at 0.05 false discovery rate.

The study ran its PCR with 60 Vbeta and 13 Jbeta primers. Profiling relied on immunoSEQ multiplex PCR, and the TCRdb table lists in-frame clones only, not all of them. Of more than 90,000 clones in the sample, approximately 77% were seen once. The CDR3 runs 13 residues. Germline V gene sequence: CDR1 MDHEN, CDR2 SYDVKM. The chain is built from TRBV28 and TRBJ2-2; D is ambiguous. The DNA end is a closer match to TRBJ1-3, so the J assignment may be wrong. This TCR came from a man in his forties or fifties in good health and CMV-seropositive. The source material was PBMCs. CDR3 bases: TGTGCCAGCCAAGCAGACTCTGGAAACACCATATATTTT. This gives the protein CASQADSGNTIYF.